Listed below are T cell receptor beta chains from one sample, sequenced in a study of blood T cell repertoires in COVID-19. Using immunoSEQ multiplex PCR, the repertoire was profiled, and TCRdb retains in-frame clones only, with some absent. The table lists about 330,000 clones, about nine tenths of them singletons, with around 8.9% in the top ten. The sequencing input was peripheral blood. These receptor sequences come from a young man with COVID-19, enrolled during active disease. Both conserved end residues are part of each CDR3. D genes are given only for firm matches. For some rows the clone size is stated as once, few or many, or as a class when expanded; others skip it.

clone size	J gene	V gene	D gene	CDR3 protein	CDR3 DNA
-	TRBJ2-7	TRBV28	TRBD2	CASSAPLLAVYEQYF	TGTGCCAGCAGTGCCCCCCTACTAGCGGTTTACGAGCAGTACTTC
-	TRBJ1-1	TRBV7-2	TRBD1	CASSPDRGNTEAFF	TGTGCCAGCAGCCCCGACAGGGGTAACACTGAAGCTTTCTTT
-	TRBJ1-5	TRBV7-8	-	CASSSDISNQPQHF	TGTGCCAGCAGCTCTGACATTAGCAATCAGCCCCAGCATTTT
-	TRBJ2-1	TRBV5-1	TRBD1	CASCFGDREGNEQFF	TGCGCCAGCTGCTTCGGGGACAGGGAAGGTAATGAGCAGTTCTTC
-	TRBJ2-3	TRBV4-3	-	CASSQGDLDLTDTQYF	TGCGCCAGCAGCCAGGGGGACTTGGATCTAACAGATACGCAGTATTTT
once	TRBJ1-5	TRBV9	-	CASSFGGGSNQPQHF	TGTGCCAGCAGCTTCGGGGGGGGAAGCAATCAGCCCCAGCATTTT
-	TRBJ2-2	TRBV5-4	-	CASSSPTGPTGELFF	TGTGCCAGCAGCTCCCCGACAGGCCCCACCGGGGAGCTGTTTTTT
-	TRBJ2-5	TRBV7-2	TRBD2	CASSSRTRGVETQYF	TGTGCCAGCAGCTCAAGGACACGGGGGGTAGAGACCCAGTACTTC
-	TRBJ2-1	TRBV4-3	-	CASSQGWANEQFF	TGCGCCAGCAGCCAAGGTTGGGCCAATGAGCAGTTCTTC
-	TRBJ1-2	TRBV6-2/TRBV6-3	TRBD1	CASSYGQGENGYTF	TGTGCCAGCAGTTACGGACAGGGGGAGAATGGCTACACCTTC
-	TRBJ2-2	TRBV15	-	CATSSRYGTPTGELFF	TGTGCCACCAGCTCCCGTTACGGGACTCCCACCGGGGAGCTGTTTTTT
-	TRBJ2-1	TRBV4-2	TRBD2	CASSPSREVGNEQFF	TGTGCCAGCAGCCCCTCGCGGGAGGTTGGGAATGAGCAGTTCTTC
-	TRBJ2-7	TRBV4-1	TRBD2	CASSLLAGLAGGPYEQYF	TGCGCCAGCAGCCTACTAGCGGGACTAGCGGGGGGGCCCTACGAGCAGTACTTC
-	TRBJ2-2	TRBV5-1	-	CASSLSGSNTGELFF	TGCGCCAGCAGCTTGAGCGGATCGAACACCGGGGAGCTGTTTTTT
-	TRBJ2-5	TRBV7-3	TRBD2	CASSPTSGGRIETQYF	TGTGCCAGCAGCCCCACTAGCGGGGGTCGTATTGAGACCCAGTACTTC
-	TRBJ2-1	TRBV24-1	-	CATSPQGYEQFF	TGTGCCACCAGTCCCCAGGGCTATGAGCAGTTCTTC
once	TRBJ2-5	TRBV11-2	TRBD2	CASRYSGRALETQYF	TGTGCCAGCAGGTACAGCGGGAGGGCCTTGGAGACCCAGTACTTC
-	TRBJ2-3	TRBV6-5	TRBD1	CASSKRGGPPDTQYF	TGTGCCAGCAGTAAACGAGGGGGCCCCCCAGATACGCAGTATTTT
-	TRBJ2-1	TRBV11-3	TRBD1	CASSSGGRARSEQFF	TGTGCCAGCAGCTCAGGGGGCAGGGCTCGCAGTGAGCAGTTCTTC
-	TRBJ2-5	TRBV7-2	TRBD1	CASSSGQEQETQYF	TGTGCCAGCAGCTCGGGACAGGAACAAGAGACCCAGTACTTC
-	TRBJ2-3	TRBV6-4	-	CASSANRIDTQYF	TGTGCCAGCAGTGCCAACAGGATAGATACGCAGTATTTT
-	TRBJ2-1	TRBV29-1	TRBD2	CSVEWTSGRIWEQFF	TGCAGCGTTGAATGGACTAGCGGGAGAATCTGGGAGCAGTTCTTC
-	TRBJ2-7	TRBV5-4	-	CASSLSTDEQYF	TGTGCCAGCAGCTTGAGTACTGACGAGCAGTACTTC
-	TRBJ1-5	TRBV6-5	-	CASSFSSTGRGQPQHF	TGTGCCAGCAGTTTCTCCTCGACAGGAAGGGGGCAGCCCCAGCATTTT
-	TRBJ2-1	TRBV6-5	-	CASSYSPHPHNEQFF	TGTGCCAGCAGTTACTCGCCACATCCGCACAATGAGCAGTTCTTC
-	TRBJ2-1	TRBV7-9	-	CASSLAGGAEEQFF	TGTGCCAGCAGCTTAGCAGGGGGGGCGGAAGAGCAGTTCTTC
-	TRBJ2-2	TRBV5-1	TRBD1	CASSLELRDSANTGELFF	TGCGCCAGCAGCTTGGAACTCCGGGACAGCGCGAACACCGGGGAGCTGTTTTTT
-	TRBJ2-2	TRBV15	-	CATSGWTEGTGELFF	TGTGCCACCAGCGGGTGGACAGAGGGCACCGGGGAGCTGTTTTTT
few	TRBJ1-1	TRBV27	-	CASRAGRTTEAFF	TGTGCCAGCAGGGCGGGACGAACGACTGAAGCTTTCTTT
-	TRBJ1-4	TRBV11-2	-	CASSPQRGTGQENEKLFF	TGTGCCAGCAGCCCCCAACGGGGGACCGGGCAAGAAAATGAAAAACTGTTTTTT